One sample yielded the 24 T cell receptor beta chains listed below, sequenced in a study of T-cell reconstitution after alpha-beta-depleted transplantation in children. Unique molecular identifiers were incorporated during preparation of the TCRbeta library. From the PCR reads, TCRdb called clonotypes with MiXCR, one entry per CDR3 protein. The repertoire includes fewer than 700,000 distinct CDR3 sequences, 23% of them detected once, and around an eighth sits in the top ten. The sample here was PBMCs, mostly from graft donor cells, taken 360 days after TCRalphabeta/CD19-depleted stem cell transplant. All receptors derive from a boy younger than two who had a stem cell transplant for acute myeloid leukemia, so the T cells may come from the graft donor.

This clonotype was seen just once. A clone one base away is much larger, so this may be a read error. The genes are TRBV20-1 and TRBJ2-7; maybe TRBD1 (5 bases). The CDR3 consists of 12 residues. Germline CDR1 DFQATT, CDR2 SNEGSKA (reference sequence). V was cut by 5 bases and J by 5 bases, with 13 bases left in between. CDR3 region: CSASDIFHEQYF. The CDR3 DNA follows: TGCAGTGCTTCGGACATTTTCCACGAGCAGTACTTC.

This clonotype was seen more than once but under ten times. Here the CDR3 reads CSAFNRGTQPQHF. DNA of the CDR3: TGCAGTGCTTTTAACAGGGGGACTCAGCCCCAGCATTTT. The gene calls are TRBV20-1 and TRBJ1-5; 8 bases fit TRBD1. The CDR3 runs 13 residues. CDR1 is DFQATT, CDR2 SNEGSKA, per germline (reference sequence). Losses at the gene ends were 5 bases for V and 6 bases for J; bases not matched to a gene: 6.

This clonotype came up many times. The V call is TRBV13, the J call TRBJ1-4, with 9 bases that match TRBD1. CDR3 length equals 15 residues. The trim removed 5 bases at V and 5 bases at J, leaving 6 bases unmatched. In germline, CDR1 is PRHDT, CDR2 FYEKMQ (reference sequence). The CDR3 nucleotides are TGTGCCAGCAGCCCACCCGGGACAGGGAATGAAAAACTGTTTTTT. It translates to CASSPPGTGNEKLFF.

This clonotype was seen many times. J is TRBJ2-2 and V is TRBV12-3 or TRBV12-4, with 9 positions matching TRBD1. This CDR3 contains 20 residues. V was clipped by 5 bases and J by 2 bases; unmatched bases: 18. In DNA form, the CDR3 reads TGTGCCAGCAGTCTGCCTCCTATATCAAGGGACAGGGTAAACACCGGGGAGCTGTTTTTT. This sequence encodes CASSLPPISRDRVNTGELFF.

This clonotype was counted between two and nine times. The V and J genes are TRBV7-8 and TRBJ2-6; D is possibly TRBD1 (6 bases). Trimming took 5 bases from V and 2 from J, leaving 16 bases between them. The CDR3 loop spans 17 amino acids. In germline, CDR1 is SGHVS, CDR2 FQNEAQ. Here the CDR3 DNA reads TGTGCCAGCAGCCATCGACAGGTCTTGGCTGGGGCCAACGTCCTGACTTTC. This encodes CASSHRQVLAGANVLTF.

This chain connects TRBV12-3 or TRBV12-4 to TRBJ1-2; tentatively, D is TRBD1 (5 bases). CDR3 length: 17 residues. V dropped 0 bases and J dropped 3 bases, with 17 bases sitting between them. The CDR3 reads CASSLAGMSRDDYGYTF. The CDR3 DNA sequence: TGTGCCAGCAGTTTAGCGGGGATGTCCCGGGACGACTATGGCTACACCTTC.

This clonotype has a handful of counts. V usage is TRBV7-8 and J usage is TRBJ2-2; no reliable D call. Trimming took 1 base from V and 3 from J, leaving 9 bases between them. The CDR3 loop spans 15 amino acids. CDR1 SGHVS and CDR2 FQNEAQ come from the germline V gene. In DNA form, the CDR3 reads TGTGCCAGCAGCTTAGACGGCTATTACACCGGGGAGCTGTTTTTT. As protein: CASSLDGYYTGELFF.

There are many counts of this clonotype. The chain combines TRBV28 with TRBJ1-1; D possibly corresponds to TRBD1 (5 bases). The V end was cut by 3 bases, the J end by 4 bases, with 9 bases between. This CDR3 has 13 amino acids. Looked up from germline, CDR1 is MDHEN and CDR2 is SYDVKM. CDR3 DNA sequence: TGTGCCAGCAGTTTGACAGAAACCACTGAAGCTTTCTTT. It translates to CASSLTETTEAFF.

This rearrangement joins TRBV27 to TRBJ2-3; 8 bases are shared with TRBD1. Germline values: CDR1 MNHEY, CDR2 SMNVEV (reference sequence). The CDR3 has 17 amino acids. V was clipped by 4 bases and J by 2 bases; unmatched bases: 11. The DNA for the CDR3 is TGTGCCAGCAGTTCCCGCCCGGGACAGGTCTACACAGATACGCAGTATTTT. Translated, it gives CASSSRPGQVYTDTQYF.

The V call is TRBV19, the J call TRBJ2-2; D may be TRBD1 (5 bases). V lost 5 bases, J lost 1 base, and 8 bases lay in between. Germline V CDR1 and CDR2: LNHDA, SQIVND (reference sequence). The CDR3 consists of 14 residues. Here the CDR3 DNA reads TGTGCCAGTAGTGTGACAGTGAACACCGGGGAGCTGTTTTTT. Its translation is CASSVTVNTGELFF.

This chain connects TRBV12-5 to TRBJ2-2; D unresolved. CDR1 is LGHNT and CDR2 is FRNRAP in the germline V gene. V shed 2 bases and J shed 0 bases, with 10 bases lying between them. The CDR3 runs 16 residues. The CDR3 loop reads CASGLHGLPNTGELFF. DNA for the CDR3: TGTGCTAGTGGTTTGCACGGCCTCCCGAACACCGGGGAGCTGTTTTTT.

Written as DNA, the CDR3 is TGTGCCAGCAGCACTGGACGGGGAAAAGGCTACACCTTC. Translation: CASSTGRGKGYTF. V is TRBV12-3 or TRBV12-4 and J is TRBJ1-2; no firm D call. Deletions cut 6 bases from V and 8 bases from J, with 16 bases between. This CDR3 region has 13 residues.

The chain employs TRBV5-6 and TRBJ1-6; D call uncertain. Germline-derived CDR1 and CDR2 are SGHDT and YYEEEE. This CDR3 region has 12 residues. V lost 4 bases and J 14 bases, leaving 13 bases between the germline ends. The CDR3 loop reads CASSRERESLHF. DNA of the CDR3: TGTGCCAGCAGCCGGGAACGGGAATCCCTCCACTTT. Complete variable domain (other parts from reference TRBV5-6 and TRBJ1-6): DAGVTQSPTHLIKTRGQQVTLRCSPKSGHDTVSWYQQALGQGPQFIFQYYEEEERQRGNFPDRFSGHQFPNYSSELNVNALLLGDSALYLCASSRERESLHFGNGTRLTVT.

Only a few counts were recorded for this clonotype. The chain carries TRBV28 and TRBJ2-3, with D possibly TRBD1 on 6 matching bases. The V and J ends lost 6 bases and 8 bases respectively, with 15 bases between them. The CDR3 is made up of 13 amino acids. Looked up from germline, CDR1 is MDHEN and CDR2 is SYDVKM. The CDR3 DNA reads as TGTGCCAGCAGGGACAGTAGCACGGCTACGCAGTATTTT. It yields the protein CASRDSSTATQYF. Looking up the rest from reference TRBV28 and TRBJ2-3 gives the full variable domain: DVKVTQSSRYLVKRTGEKVFLECVQDMDHENMFWYRQDPGLGLRLIYFSYDVKMKEKGDIPEGYSVSREKKERFSLILESASTNQTSMYLCASRDSSTATQYFGPGTRLTVL.

This clonotype was observed once. The chain links TRBV5-1 to TRBJ2-1, with 8 bases matching TRBD2. CDR3 length: 14 residues. Unmatched junction bases numbered 3, after V lost 7 bases and J lost 0 bases. The germline V gene has CDR1 SGHRS and CDR2 YFSETQ. The CDR3 DNA sequence: TGCGCCAGCCACCGGGGGGGCTCCTACAATGAGCAGTTCTTC. Protein: CASHRGGSYNEQFF.

The chain joins TRBV9 to TRBJ1-1, with a possible D match to TRBD1 (5 bases). Germline CDR1 and CDR2: SGDLS and YYNGEE. The V end lost 3 bases, the J end lost 7 bases, and 13 bases lay between the germline ends. The CDR3 spans 13 residues. The CDR3 DNA sequence: TGTGCCAGCAGCGGGACACATCGGAGTGAAGCTTTCTTT. It codes for CASSGTHRSEAFF.

This clonotype was recorded only once. V and J are TRBV5-1 and TRBJ2-7; 9 positions agree with TRBD1. Germline loops: CDR1 SGHRS, CDR2 YFSETQ. This CDR3 region has 15 residues. Trimming cost V 3 bases and J 3 bases; bases outside gene matches: 7. Here the CDR3 reads CASSWGDRADYEQYF. CDR3 in DNA: TGCGCCAGCAGCTGGGGGGACAGGGCTGACTACGAGCAGTACTTC.

In DNA, the CDR3 is TGTGCCAGCAGTTTACCCTGGGATCGCCAAGAGACCCAGTACTTC. This translates into CASSLPWDRQETQYF. This chain joins TRBV12-3 or TRBV12-4 and TRBJ2-5; D is undetermined. The CDR3 contains 15 residues. V lost 2 bases and J lost 1, with 11 bases in between.

The chain uses TRBV20-1 and TRBJ2-1; 7 positions match TRBD1. Germline-derived CDR1 and CDR2 are DFQATT and SNEGSKA (reference sequence). The junction had 11 bases not matched to a gene; V was cut back by 5 bases and J by 4 bases. CDR3 size: 15 residues. For the CDR3, the DNA is TGCAGTGCTTCTTCCCTTCCCAGGGGGTACAATGAGCAGTTCTTC. Its protein is CSASSLPRGYNEQFF.

The J gene is TRBJ2-7, the V gene TRBV5-6; D gene ambiguous. Looked up from germline, CDR1 is SGHDT and CDR2 is YYEEEE. V lost 0 bases and J 1 base, leaving 8 bases between the germline ends. The CDR3 runs 14 residues. The DNA for the CDR3 is TGTGCCAGCAGCTTGGTGGCTTCATCCTACGAGCAGTACGTC. Translating it yields CASSLVASSYEQYV.

This clonotype was seen ten or more times. The chain employs TRBV7-9 and TRBJ2-2; 8 nucleotides line up with TRBD1. With 8 bases clipped from V and 3 bases from J, the junction kept 14 bases outside the gene matches. The CDR3 is 17 amino acids. Germline V lookup: CDR1 SEHNR, CDR2 FQNEAQ (reference sequence). The CDR3: CASQPPPGQGYTGELFF. CDR3 nucleotides: TGTGCCAGCCAGCCCCCACCTGGACAGGGATACACCGGGGAGCTGTTTTTT.

The sample holds a few counts of this clonotype. This chain uses TRBV7-2 with TRBJ2-2; the match to TRBD2 covers 7 bases. CDR1 SGHTA and CDR2 FQGNSA come from the germline V gene. V lost 5 bases and J lost 6; bases outside the gene matches: 12. This CDR3 is 16 amino acids long. The CDR3 is CASSTEYGGKAGELFF. In DNA form, the CDR3 reads TGTGCCAGCAGCACCGAATACGGGGGGAAGGCCGGGGAGCTGTTTTTT.

The rearrangement joins TRBV20-1 to TRBJ1-1; TRBD1 matches 7 bases. The CDR3 covers 16 residues. Germline values: CDR1 DFQATT, CDR2 SNEGSKA (reference sequence). The V and J ends lost 3 bases and 2 bases, in that order; junction bases with no gene match: 12. The CDR3 region has the DNA TGCAGTGCTAGGCCCGCCCACCGACAGGGAAACACTGAAGCTTTCTTT. It specifies CSARPAHRQGNTEAFF.

The chain employs TRBV25-1 and TRBJ2-3, with TRBD2 matching over 14 bases. Germline CDR1 and CDR2: MGHDK and SYGVNS. V lost 5 bases to trimming and J lost 0 bases; unmatched junction nucleotides: 22. The CDR3 spans 23 residues. Here the CDR3 reads CASSPFMAPGGTSGGRSTDTQYF. The CDR3 bases are TGTGCCAGCAGTCCCTTTATGGCCCCAGGTGGGACTAGCGGGGGCCGTAGCACAGATACGCAGTATTTT.